Each of the 8 T cell receptor beta chains below was sequenced from the same sample in a study of blood T cell repertoires in COVID-19. Using immunoSEQ multiplex PCR, the repertoire was profiled, and TCRdb retains in-frame clones only, with some absent. The table lists 100,000 to 140,000 clones, around 89% of them singletons. The sequenced material came from peripheral blood. Receptors originate from a man in his forties or fifties with active or convalescent COVID-19.

This clone has only a few counts. V and J are TRBV6-6 and TRBJ2-5; 8 bases map to TRBD1. This CDR3 has 13 residues. Germline V CDR1 and CDR2: MNHNY, SVGAGI (reference sequence). J gave up 5 bases and V 3 bases, and 2 bases lay outside the gene matches. The CDR3 region has the DNA TGTGCCAGCAGTTATACAGGGGGGGAGACCCAGTACTTC. Protein product: CASSYTGGETQYF.

The V call is TRBV6-5, the J call TRBJ2-1; TRBD1 matches at 7 bases. The J segment lost 6 bases and the V segment lost 5 bases, leaving 4 bases of the junction unmatched. Germline loops: CDR1 MNHEY, CDR2 SVGAGI. This CDR3 spans 13 amino acids. The CDR3 DNA sequence: TGTGCCAGCAGTAAACAGGGGCCCAATGAGCAGTTCTTC. It encodes CASSKQGPNEQFF.

The V gene is TRBV5-1, the J gene TRBJ2-2; TRBD1 aligns across 7 bases. V lost 4 bases to trimming and J lost 7 bases; unmatched junction nucleotides: 7. This CDR3 comprises 14 residues. The germline V gene has CDR1 SGHRS and CDR2 YFSETQ. This CDR3 reads CASSPGQRDGELFF. The CDR3 DNA follows: TGCGCCAGCAGCCCGGGACAGAGGGACGGGGAGCTGTTTTTT.

The V and J genes are TRBV14 and TRBJ2-5; D gene ambiguous. The CDR3 is 13 residues long. Germline assignment: CDR1 SGHDN and CDR2 FVKESK. V lost 4 bases and J lost 7, with 13 bases in between. The CDR3 reads CASSLSLQATQYF. CDR3 nucleotide sequence: TGTGCCAGCAGCCTCTCTTTGCAGGCGACCCAGTACTTC.

The gene calls are TRBV29-1 and TRBJ2-7; 12 bases line up with TRBD1. In germline, CDR1 is SQVTM, CDR2 ANQGSEA. The CDR3 covers 14 residues. With 7 bases clipped from V and 4 bases from J, the junction kept 8 bases outside the gene matches. The CDR3, as DNA: TGCAGCGGTTTCGGGACAGGGGGCAGTTACGAGCAGTACTTC. It yields the protein CSGFGTGGSYEQYF.

The CDR3, as DNA: TGCGCCAGCAGCTTGATAGGGGACAGGGGCCACGAGCAGTACTTC. Translation gives CASSLIGDRGHEQYF. The chain is built from TRBV5-1 and TRBJ2-7, with TRBD1 identical over 10 bases. The CDR3 covers 15 residues. CDR1 and CDR2 from the germline V gene are SGHRS and YFSETQ. Unmatched junction bases numbered 6, after V lost 1 base and J lost 5 bases.

The chain recombines TRBV7-2 with TRBJ1-6, with D unresolved. Trimming cost V 3 bases and J 10 bases, with 7 bases left between them. The CDR3 runs to 12 residues. Germline CDR1 and CDR2: SGHTA and FQGNSA. The CDR3: CASSFYPSPLHF. CDR3 sequence (DNA): TGTGCCAGCAGCTTCTACCCCTCACCCCTCCACTTT. Drawing the rest from reference TRBV7-2 and TRBJ1-6, the complete variable domain is GAGVSQSPSNKVTEKGKDVELRCDPISGHTALYWYRQSLGQGLEFLIYFQGNSAPDKSGLPSDRFSAERTGGSVSTLTIQRTQQEDSAVYLCASSFYPSPLHFGNGTRLTVT.

The gene calls are TRBV9 and TRBJ2-2, with D possibly being TRBD1 (6 bases). Germline V lookup: CDR1 SGDLS, CDR2 YYNGEE. The CDR3 length is 16 residues. V lost 1 base, J lost 3 bases, and 13 bases lay in between. CDR3 amino acids: CASSVSYRADTGELFF. The CDR3 region has the DNA TGTGCCAGCAGCGTAAGTTACAGGGCCGACACCGGGGAGCTGTTTTTT.